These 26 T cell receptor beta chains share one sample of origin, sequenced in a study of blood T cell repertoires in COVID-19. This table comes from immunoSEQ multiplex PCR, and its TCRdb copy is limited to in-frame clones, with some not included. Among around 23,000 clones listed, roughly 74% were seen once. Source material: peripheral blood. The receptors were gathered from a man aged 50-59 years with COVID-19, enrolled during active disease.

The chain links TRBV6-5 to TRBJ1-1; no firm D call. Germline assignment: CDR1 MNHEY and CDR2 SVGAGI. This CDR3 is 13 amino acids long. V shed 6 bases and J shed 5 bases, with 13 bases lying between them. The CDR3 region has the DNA TGTGCCAGCAGCAACCTCGCCGGTACTGAAGCTTTCTTT. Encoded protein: CASSNLAGTEAFF.

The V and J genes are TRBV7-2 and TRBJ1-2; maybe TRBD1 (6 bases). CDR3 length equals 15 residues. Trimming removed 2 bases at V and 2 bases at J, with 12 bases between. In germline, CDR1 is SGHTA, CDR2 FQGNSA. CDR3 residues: CASSLQPQGNYGYTF. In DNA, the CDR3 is TGTGCCAGCAGCTTACAACCTCAGGGGAACTATGGCTACACCTTC.

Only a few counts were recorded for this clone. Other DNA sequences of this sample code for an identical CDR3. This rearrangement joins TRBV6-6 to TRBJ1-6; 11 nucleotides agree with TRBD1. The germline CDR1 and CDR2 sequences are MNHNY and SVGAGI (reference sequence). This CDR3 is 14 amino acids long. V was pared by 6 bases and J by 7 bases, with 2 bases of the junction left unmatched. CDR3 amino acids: CASRRDRGNSPLHF. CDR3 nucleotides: TGTGCCAGCAGAAGGGACAGGGGGAATTCACCCCTCCACTTT.

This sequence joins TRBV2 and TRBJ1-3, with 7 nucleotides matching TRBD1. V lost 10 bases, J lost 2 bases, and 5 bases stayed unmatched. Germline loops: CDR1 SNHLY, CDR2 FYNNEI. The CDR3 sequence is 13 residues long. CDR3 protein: CATKDRAGNTIYF. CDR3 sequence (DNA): TGTGCCACCAAAGACAGGGCTGGAAACACCATATATTTT.

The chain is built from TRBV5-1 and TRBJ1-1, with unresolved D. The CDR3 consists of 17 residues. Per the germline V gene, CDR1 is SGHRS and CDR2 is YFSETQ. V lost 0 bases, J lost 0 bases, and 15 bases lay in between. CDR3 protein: CASSLAPTDSMNTEAFF. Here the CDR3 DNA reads TGCGCCAGCAGCTTGGCCCCCACGGACTCAATGAACACTGAAGCTTTCTTT.

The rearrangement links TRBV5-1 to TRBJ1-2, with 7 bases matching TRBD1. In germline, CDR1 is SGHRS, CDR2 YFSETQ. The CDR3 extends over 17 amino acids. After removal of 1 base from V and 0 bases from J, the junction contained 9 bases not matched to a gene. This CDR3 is CASSLLPDRTANYGYTF. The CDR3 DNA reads TGCGCCAGCAGCTTGTTACCGGACAGGACCGCTAACTATGGCTACACCTTC.

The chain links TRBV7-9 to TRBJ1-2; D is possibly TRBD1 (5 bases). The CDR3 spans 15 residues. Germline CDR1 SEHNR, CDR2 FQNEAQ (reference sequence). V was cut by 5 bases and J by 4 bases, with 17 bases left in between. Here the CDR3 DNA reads TGTGCCAGCAGCACCTTCGACAGCATTAGCTATGGCTACACCTTC. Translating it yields CASSTFDSISYGYTF. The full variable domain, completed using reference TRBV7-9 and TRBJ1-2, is DTGVSQNPRHKITKRGQNVTFRCDPISEHNRLYWYRQTLGQGPEFLTYFQNEAQLEKSRLLSDRFSAERPKGSFSTLEIQRTEQGDSAMYLCASSTFDSISYGYTFGSGTRLTVV.

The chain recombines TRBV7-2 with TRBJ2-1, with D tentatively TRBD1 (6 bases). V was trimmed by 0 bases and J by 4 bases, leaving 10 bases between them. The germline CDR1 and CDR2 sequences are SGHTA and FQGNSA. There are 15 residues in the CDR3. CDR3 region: CASSLAQTGYNEQFF. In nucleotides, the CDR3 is TGTGCCAGCAGCTTAGCCCAGACAGGTTACAATGAGCAGTTCTTC.

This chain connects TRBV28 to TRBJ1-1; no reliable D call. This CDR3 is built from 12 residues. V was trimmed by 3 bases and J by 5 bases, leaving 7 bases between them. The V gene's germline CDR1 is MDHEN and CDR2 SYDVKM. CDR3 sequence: CASSLELTEAFF. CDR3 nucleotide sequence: TGTGCCAGCAGTTTGGAGCTTACTGAAGCTTTCTTT.

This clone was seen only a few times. The CDR3 loop reads CASSPTVAYEQYF. The CDR3 nucleotides are TGTGCCAGCAGCCCCACGGTAGCTTACGAGCAGTACTTC. The chain carries TRBV7-9 and TRBJ2-7; no definite D call. Trimming pared 5 bases from V and 4 bases from J, leaving 12 bases between. This CDR3 comprises 13 residues. Germline CDR1 is SEHNR and CDR2 is FQNEAQ (reference sequence). The complete variable domain, with remaining parts taken from reference TRBV7-9 and TRBJ2-7, reads DTGVSQNPRHKITKRGQNVTFRCDPISEHNRLYWYRQTLGQGPEFLTYFQNEAQLEKSRLLSDRFSAERPKGSFSTLEIQRTEQGDSAMYLCASSPTVAYEQYFGPGTRLTVT.

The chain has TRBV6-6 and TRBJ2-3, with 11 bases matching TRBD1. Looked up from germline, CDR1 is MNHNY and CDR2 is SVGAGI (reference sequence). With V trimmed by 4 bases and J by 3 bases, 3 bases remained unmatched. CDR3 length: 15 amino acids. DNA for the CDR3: TGTGCCAGCAGTTTGGGACAGGGGGTTACAGATACGCAGTATTTT. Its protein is CASSLGQGVTDTQYF.

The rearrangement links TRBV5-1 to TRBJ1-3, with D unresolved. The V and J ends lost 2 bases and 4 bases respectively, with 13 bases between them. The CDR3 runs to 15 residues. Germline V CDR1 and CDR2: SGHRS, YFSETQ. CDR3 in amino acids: CASSFGLPNGNTIYF. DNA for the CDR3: TGCGCCAGCAGCTTCGGTTTACCGAACGGAAACACCATATATTTT.

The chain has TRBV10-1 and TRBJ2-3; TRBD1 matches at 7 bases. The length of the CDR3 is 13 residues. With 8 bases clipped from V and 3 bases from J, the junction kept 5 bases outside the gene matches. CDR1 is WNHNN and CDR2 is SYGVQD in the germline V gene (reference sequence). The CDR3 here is CASGQVGTDTQYF. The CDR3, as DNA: TGCGCCAGCGGACAGGTGGGGACAGATACGCAGTATTTT.

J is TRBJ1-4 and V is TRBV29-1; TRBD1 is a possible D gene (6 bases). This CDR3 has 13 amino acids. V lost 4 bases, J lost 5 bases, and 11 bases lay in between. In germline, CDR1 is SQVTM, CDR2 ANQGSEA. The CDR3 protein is CSVAQGGNEKLFF. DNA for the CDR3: TGCAGCGTTGCACAGGGTGGGAATGAAAAACTGTTTTTT.

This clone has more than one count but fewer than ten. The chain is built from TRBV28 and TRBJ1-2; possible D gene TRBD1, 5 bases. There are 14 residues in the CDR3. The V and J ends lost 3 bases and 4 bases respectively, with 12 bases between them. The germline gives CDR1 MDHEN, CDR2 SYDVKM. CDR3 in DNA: TGTGCCAGCAGTTTGGGGGGACGGACCTATGGCTACACCTTC. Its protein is CASSLGGRTYGYTF.

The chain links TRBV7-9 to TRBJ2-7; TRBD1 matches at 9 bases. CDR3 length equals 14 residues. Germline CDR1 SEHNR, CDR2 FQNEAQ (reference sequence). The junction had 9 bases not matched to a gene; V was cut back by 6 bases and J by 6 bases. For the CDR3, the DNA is TGTGCCAGCAGGCCGGGACAGGGTGTCCTCGAGCAGTACTTC. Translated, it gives CASRPGQGVLEQYF.

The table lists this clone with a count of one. CDR3: CASRLPGLVYEQYF. CDR3 in DNA: TGTGCCAGCAGGTTACCGGGACTGGTCTACGAGCAGTACTTC. The chain uses TRBV28 and TRBJ2-7, with TRBD2 as a possible D gene (6 bases). Trimming cost V 6 bases and J 3 bases, with 15 bases left between them. This CDR3 region has 14 residues. The V gene's germline CDR1 is MDHEN and CDR2 SYDVKM.

The CDR3 sequence: CAWRKTSGGTDTQYF. CDR3 bases: TGTGCCTGGAGAAAGACTAGCGGGGGCACAGATACGCAGTATTTT. This chain links TRBV30 with TRBJ2-3; 11 bases align to TRBD2. The ends lost 3 bases at V and 1 base at J; junction bases unmatched: 3. The CDR3 has 15 residues. The germline CDR1 and CDR2 sequences are GTSNPN and SVGIG (reference sequence). Full variable domain (missing parts from reference TRBV30 and TRBJ2-3): SQTIHQWPATLVQPVGSPLSLECTVEGTSNPNLYWYRQAAGRGLQLLFYSVGIGQISSEVPQNLSASRPQDRQFILSSKKLLLSDSGFYLCAWRKTSGGTDTQYFGPGTRLTVL.

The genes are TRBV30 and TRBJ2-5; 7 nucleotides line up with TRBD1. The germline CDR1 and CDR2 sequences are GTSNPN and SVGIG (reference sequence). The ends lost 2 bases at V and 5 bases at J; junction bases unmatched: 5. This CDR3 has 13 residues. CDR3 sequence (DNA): TGTGCCTGGAGTCGAGACAGGGTGGAGACCCAGTACTTC. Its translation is CAWSRDRVETQYF.

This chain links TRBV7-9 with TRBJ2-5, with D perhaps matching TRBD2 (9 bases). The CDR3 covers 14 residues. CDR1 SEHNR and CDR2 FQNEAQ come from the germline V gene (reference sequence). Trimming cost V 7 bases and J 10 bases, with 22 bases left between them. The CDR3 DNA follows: TGTGCCAGCACCGCGGGACTAGCAGGGGGCGGCCAGTACTTC. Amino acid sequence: CASTAGLAGGGQYF.

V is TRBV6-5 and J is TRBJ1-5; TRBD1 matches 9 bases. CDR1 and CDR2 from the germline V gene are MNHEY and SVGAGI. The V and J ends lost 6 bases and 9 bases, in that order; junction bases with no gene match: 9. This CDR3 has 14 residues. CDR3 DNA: TGTGCCAGCAGACCAACAGGGGGCGGTTGGCCCCAGCATTTT. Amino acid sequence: CASRPTGGGWPQHF.

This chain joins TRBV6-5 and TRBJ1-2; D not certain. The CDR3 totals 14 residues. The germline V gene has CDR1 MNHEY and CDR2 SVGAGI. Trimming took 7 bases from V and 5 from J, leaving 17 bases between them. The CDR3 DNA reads TGTGCCAGCACCCCCGGACTCGTCAAGTATGGCTACACCTTC. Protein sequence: CASTPGLVKYGYTF.

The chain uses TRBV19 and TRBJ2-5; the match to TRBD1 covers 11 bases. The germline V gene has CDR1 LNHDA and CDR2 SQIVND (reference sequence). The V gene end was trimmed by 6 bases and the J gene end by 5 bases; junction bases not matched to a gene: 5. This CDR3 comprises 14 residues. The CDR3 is CASRGQGVGETQYF. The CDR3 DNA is TGTGCCAGTAGGGGACAGGGGGTAGGGGAGACCCAGTACTTC. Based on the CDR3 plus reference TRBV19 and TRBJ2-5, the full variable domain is DGGITQSPKYLFRKEGQNVTLSCEQNLNHDAMYWYRQDPGQGLRLIYYSQIVNDFQKGDIAEGYSVSREKKESFPLTVTSAQKNPTAFYLCASRGQGVGETQYFGPGTRLLVL.

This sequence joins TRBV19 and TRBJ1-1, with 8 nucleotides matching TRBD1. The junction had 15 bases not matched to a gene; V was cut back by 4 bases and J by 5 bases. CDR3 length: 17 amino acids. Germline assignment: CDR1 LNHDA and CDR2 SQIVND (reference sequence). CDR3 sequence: CASSRTRQGPSKTEAFF. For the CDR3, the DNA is TGTGCCAGTAGTAGGACACGACAGGGGCCCTCGAAGACTGAAGCTTTCTTT.

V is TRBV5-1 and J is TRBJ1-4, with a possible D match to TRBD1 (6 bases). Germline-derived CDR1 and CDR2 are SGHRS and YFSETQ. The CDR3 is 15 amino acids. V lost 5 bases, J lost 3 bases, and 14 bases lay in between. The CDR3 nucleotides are TGCGCCAGCAGGGGAACAGGGAGCCCTAATGAAAAACTGTTTTTT. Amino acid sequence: CASRGTGSPNEKLFF.

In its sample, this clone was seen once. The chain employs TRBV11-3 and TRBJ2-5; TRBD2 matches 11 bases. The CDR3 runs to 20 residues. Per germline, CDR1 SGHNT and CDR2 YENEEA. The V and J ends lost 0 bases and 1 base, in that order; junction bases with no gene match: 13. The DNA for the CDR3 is TGTGCCAGCAGCTTAGATCGGATTGGGGCTAGCGGGAGGTTCCAAGAGACCCAGTACTTC. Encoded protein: CASSLDRIGASGRFQETQYF. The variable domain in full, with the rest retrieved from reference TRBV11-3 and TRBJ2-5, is EAGVVQSPRYKIIEKKQPVAFWCNPISGHNTLYWYLQNLGQGPELLIRYENEEAVDDSQLPKDRFSAERLKGVDSTLKIQPAELGDSAVYLCASSLDRIGASGRFQETQYFGPGTRLLVL.